This T cell receptor beta chain emerged from a study of post-analysis software for immune sequencing data (dated by TCRdb to 2015 to 2017). Looking at the study overall: Recorded disease courses included relapsing-remitting, secondary progressive and progressive-relapsing multiple sclerosis, with some patients lacking subtype annotation. The multiple sclerosis patient repertoires were compared with approximately 11 previously published healthy control repertoires from donors aged roughly 6 to 27 years. A subset of samples was prepared in parallel using single-end sample barcoding, then pooled and co-amplified after Illumina adapter ligation. Study-level results and caveats: Direct clustering with F measure showed strong co-clustering of samples prepared in the same batch, prompting a batch-effect correction. Significantly lower normalized Chao1 diversity was found in multiple sclerosis patients than in controls, suggesting substantial peripheral T-cell clonal expansion. The multiple sclerosis patient group was slightly younger than the control group. Significantly higher frequencies in patients than in controls were found for roughly five TRBV segments, including TRBV5-6, TRBV5-1 and TRBV20-1.

The CDR3 contains 15 residues, cysteine and phenylalanine counted. The entry retains the CDR3 DNA only, 45 bases that are in frame from base 1. Per the germline V gene, SGDLS is the CDR1 and YYNGEE is the CDR2. V loses 2 bases of germline sequence and J loses 2 bases, and the interval between the two ends is 12 bases. For this clonotype: Its antigen remains undetermined. The input lacks base qualities; no much larger clone sits a single base away.

The library was produced with PCR. The sequencer was an Illumina HiSeq 2500. To reduce PCR and sequencing biases, unique molecular identifiers were built into the TCR beta cDNA libraries. Approximately 500,000 cDNA molecules were obtained for every 1 to 10 million input T cells, so each molecule roughly corresponded to one T cell. The patient libraries were prepared and sequenced with the same protocol used for the earlier healthy control dataset. Samples belonging to the same batch were prepared together, multiplexed and sequenced on a shared HiSeq lane. The study's processing was this. Raw barcoded reads were processed with MIGEC, discarding single-read molecular identifier groups before consensus assembly and CDR3 extraction. Clonotype tables were post-analysed with VDJtools, and diversity was normalized by down-sampling all datasets to the smallest sample size. Repertoire overlap clustering matched CDR3 amino acid but not nucleotide sequences to correct batch-related cross-sample contamination. In-frame beta chains were kept once TCRdb had trimmed the public reads at Q25 with fastp and called clones with MiXCR. All rows with the same CDR3 protein become a single entry with the most common DNA and genes. These V and J calls are TCRdb output, not the study's own analysis. Within this sample are fewer than 850,000 distinct CDR3 sequences, with around 42% of them counted one time only. The ten most abundant clones make up roughly 4.5% of the sample.

TCR beta repertoires were profiled from peripheral blood of 10 to 15 young patients with multiple sclerosis to demonstrate the VDJtools post-analysis software. The patients with multiple sclerosis were children and adolescents between about 6 and 15 years of age. This clonotype was obtained from a girl aged 5 to 17 with multiple sclerosis. The chain is encoded by TRBV9 joined to TRBJ2-3, with the D assignment possibly TRBD1 or TRBD2, given 5 matching bases for each. Sequenced: blood. The CDR3 here reads CASSVGGESTDTQYF. Read as DNA, the sequence is TGTGCCAGCAGCGTTGGGGGAGAATCCACAGATACGCAGTATTTT.